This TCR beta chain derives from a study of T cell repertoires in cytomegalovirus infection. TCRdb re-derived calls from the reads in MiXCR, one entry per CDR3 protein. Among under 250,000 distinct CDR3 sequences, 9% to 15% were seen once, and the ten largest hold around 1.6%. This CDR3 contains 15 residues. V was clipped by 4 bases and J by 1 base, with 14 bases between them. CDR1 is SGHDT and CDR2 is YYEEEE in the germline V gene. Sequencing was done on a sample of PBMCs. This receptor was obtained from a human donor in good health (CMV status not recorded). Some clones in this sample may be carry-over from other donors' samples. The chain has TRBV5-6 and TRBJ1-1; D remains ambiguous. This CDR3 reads CASSPTRTENTEAFF. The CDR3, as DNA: TGTGCCAGCAGCCCGACAAGGACGGAGAACACTGAAGCTTTCTTT.